The 20 T cell receptor beta chains listed next were all sequenced from one sample in a study of cytomegalovirus exposure and HLA in healthy donors (dated by TCRdb to 2016 to 2017). The library was generated by the immunoSEQ multiplex PCR assay. TCRdb limited this immuneACCESS table to in-frame rearrangements with V and J called. A share of clones is missing; checked studies link under half to unresolved V genes, and the rest is unexplained. The sample profile shows some 250,000 clones; 86% of them were found once. The ten largest clones take up 0.95% to 1.5% of the sample. The sample consisted of PBMCs. All receptors come from a woman aged 30 to 39 in good health and CMV-seropositive.

The gene calls are TRBV5-1 and TRBJ1-5, with 8 positions matching TRBD1. The trim removed 0 bases at V and 3 bases at J, leaving 2 bases unmatched. The CDR3 contains 15 residues. In germline, CDR1 is SGHRS, CDR2 YFSETQ. CDR3 sequence (DNA): TGCGCCAGCAGCTTGGGGACAGGGTTCAATCAGCCCCAGCATTTT. Protein: CASSLGTGFNQPQHF.

This clone was counted only a few times. The chain carries TRBV4-1 and TRBJ2-3, with D tentatively TRBD1 (6 bases). Germline CDR1 and CDR2: MGHRA and YSYEKL. This CDR3 spans 16 amino acids. The ends were cut back, 1 base at V and 0 bases at J, with 11 bases in the middle. The CDR3 loop is CASSQAPGESTDTQYF. The CDR3 DNA reads TGCGCCAGCAGCCAAGCACCAGGGGAGAGCACAGATACGCAGTATTTT.

V gene TRBV6-1 combines with J gene TRBJ1-2; the match to TRBD1 covers 8 bases. Germline CDR1 MNHNS, CDR2 SASEGT. V lost 6 bases, J lost 6 bases, and 6 bases stayed unmatched. The CDR3 length is 13 residues. The chain's CDR3 is CASRRTGRNGYTF. The CDR3, as DNA: TGTGCCAGCAGGAGGACAGGGCGGAATGGCTACACCTTC.

The chain links TRBV2 to TRBJ1-1; maybe TRBD1 (5 bases). The CDR3 is 13 amino acids. Germline assignment: CDR1 SNHLY and CDR2 FYNNEI. With 6 bases removed from V and 1 base from J, the gap between germline ends came to 9 bases. CDR3 amino acids: CASSGGKNTEAFF. In DNA form, the CDR3 reads TGTGCCAGCAGCGGGGGGAAGAACACTGAAGCTTTCTTT.

This chain uses TRBV6-1 with TRBJ1-1, with D unresolved. Trimming cost V 0 bases and J 4 bases, with 6 bases left between them. The length of the CDR3 is 13 residues. Germline CDR1 MNHNS, CDR2 SASEGT. The CDR3 coding sequence is TGTGCCAGCAGTGAAGCACTCCCCACTGAAGCTTTCTTT. Translating it yields CASSEALPTEAFF.

CDR3 in DNA: TGTGCCAGCAGGGACAGGGGGTGGGACACTGAAGCTTTCTTT. Translated, it gives CASRDRGWDTEAFF. V is TRBV6-1 and J is TRBJ1-1; 10 bases line up with TRBD1. The CDR3 contains 14 residues. Germline V CDR1 and CDR2: MNHNS, SASEGT. The trim removed 6 bases at V and 3 bases at J, leaving 4 bases unmatched.

The chain has TRBV28 and TRBJ1-2; D perhaps matches TRBD1 (6 bases). V was cut by 7 bases and J by 1 base, with 22 bases left in between. CDR1 is MDHEN, CDR2 SYDVKM, per germline. The CDR3 has 17 amino acids. The DNA for the CDR3 is TGTGCCAGCAAACCGGATCTGACAGGAGTCCTTAACTATGGCTACACCTTC. This codes for CASKPDLTGVLNYGYTF.

This sequence joins TRBV7-9 and TRBJ2-2; 8 bases are a match to TRBD2. The germline V gene has CDR1 SEHNR and CDR2 FQNEAQ (reference sequence). Trimming cost V 3 bases and J 6 bases; bases outside gene matches: 6. The CDR3 sequence is 15 residues long. The CDR3 spells CASSFPGGKPGELFF. CDR3 coding DNA: TGTGCCAGCAGCTTCCCGGGGGGGAAACCCGGGGAGCTGTTTTTT. Based on the CDR3 plus reference TRBV7-9 and TRBJ2-2, the full variable domain is DTGVSQNPRHKITKRGQNVTFRCDPISEHNRLYWYRQTLGQGPEFLTYFQNEAQLEKSRLLSDRFSAERPKGSFSTLEIQRTEQGDSAMYLCASSFPGGKPGELFFGEGSRLTVL.

The CDR3 loop reads CASSPQTLGRNTGELFF. In nucleotides, the CDR3 is TGTGCCAGCAGCCCTCAGACCTTGGGGAGGAACACCGGGGAGCTGTTTTTT. V gene TRBV7-8 combines with J gene TRBJ2-2; a possible D gene is TRBD2 (5 bases). Germline assignment: CDR1 SGHVS and CDR2 FQNEAQ. Trimming took off 5 bases at V and 1 base at J, with 17 bases between the two ends. The CDR3 sequence is 17 residues long.

The chain combines TRBV28 with TRBJ2-7, with TRBD2 matching 11 bases. Germline assignment: CDR1 MDHEN and CDR2 SYDVKM. The CDR3 runs to 15 residues. The V segment lost 5 bases and the J segment 1 base; nucleotides outside the gene matches: 4. This CDR3 reads CASSQLAGGSYEQYF. Written as DNA, the CDR3 is TGTGCCAGCAGTCAGCTAGCGGGAGGTTCCTACGAGCAGTACTTC.

The chain has TRBV2 and TRBJ1-4, with 8 nucleotides matching TRBD1. V was pared by 8 bases and J by 8 bases, with 16 bases of the junction left unmatched. The CDR3 extends over 16 amino acids. CDR1 and CDR2 from the germline V gene are SNHLY and FYNNEI. CDR3 sequence (DNA): TGTGCCAGCTCGCGATTTCCGGACAGGGAACTCGAAAAACTGTTTTTT. It translates to CASSRFPDRELEKLFF.

The chain uses TRBV2 and TRBJ1-1; D is perhaps TRBD1 (6 bases). From germline, CDR1 is SNHLY and CDR2 FYNNEI. Trimming took off 6 bases at V and 1 base at J, with 15 bases between the two ends. The CDR3 has 15 residues. CDR3 in DNA: TGTGCCAGCAGAGTGGAACAGGGTCCGAACACTGAAGCTTTCTTT. Translating it yields CASRVEQGPNTEAFF.

The chain uses TRBV30 and TRBJ1-5; 7 nucleotides line up with TRBD1. The CDR3 runs 13 residues. The V segment lost 3 bases and the J segment 4 bases; nucleotides outside the gene matches: 3. Germline CDR1 GTSNPN, CDR2 SVGIG (reference sequence). The CDR3 DNA sequence: TGTGCCTGGAGAGGGACAGAAAATCAGCCCCAGCATTTT. Amino acid sequence: CAWRGTENQPQHF.

This sequence joins TRBV9 and TRBJ1-1; 7 bases are shared with TRBD1. This CDR3 has 14 amino acids. Looked up from germline, CDR1 is SGDLS and CDR2 is YYNGEE. After removal of 5 bases from V and 1 base from J, the junction contained 5 bases not matched to a gene. The CDR3 coding sequence is TGTGCCAGCAGGAGGGACAGCTCGAACACTGAAGCTTTCTTT. Translation gives CASRRDSSNTEAFF.

J is TRBJ2-7 and V is TRBV5-1; possibly TRBD1 for D (6 bases). Trimming pared 5 bases from V and 3 bases from J, leaving 18 bases between. Germline-derived CDR1 and CDR2 are SGHRS and YFSETQ. This CDR3 has 15 amino acids. In DNA form, the CDR3 reads TGCGCCAGCAGATCGGACGGGACATCGGTCTACGAGCAGTACTTC. This codes for CASRSDGTSVYEQYF.

The chain carries TRBV11-2 and TRBJ1-3; no firm D call. Germline V lookup: CDR1 SGHAT, CDR2 FQNNGV. This CDR3 spans 12 amino acids. Deletions cut 6 bases from V and 3 bases from J, with 6 bases between. The CDR3 sequence is CASRLSGNTIYF. In DNA form, the CDR3 reads TGTGCCAGCAGGCTGAGTGGAAACACCATATATTTT.

The chain combines TRBV6-5 with TRBJ2-7; D possibly corresponds to TRBD1 (6 bases). The germline gives CDR1 MNHEY, CDR2 SVGAGI. Trimming pared 6 bases from V and 3 bases from J, leaving 18 bases between. The CDR3 totals 15 residues. Here the CDR3 reads CASSPLTGLNYEQYF. The CDR3 DNA sequence: TGTGCCAGCAGCCCACTCACAGGGTTGAACTACGAGCAGTACTTC.

The chain is built from TRBV29-1 and TRBJ2-7; D remains unclear. There are 13 residues in the CDR3. The ends were cut back, 0 bases at V and 1 base at J, with 7 bases in the middle. CDR1 and CDR2 from the germline V gene are SQVTM and ANQGSEA. The chain's CDR3 is CSVEDPLSYEQYF. The CDR3 nucleotides read TGCAGCGTTGAAGATCCACTTTCCTACGAGCAGTACTTC.

In this sample, this clone turned up a few times. The chain carries TRBV10-3 and TRBJ2-1, with TRBD2 matching 7 bases. Germline V gene lookup returns CDR1 ENHRY and CDR2 SYGVKD. J was trimmed by 1 base and V by 10 bases; bases with no gene match: 7. The CDR3 spans 14 residues. CDR3 coding DNA: TGTGCCACCTGGGTCGGGGGGTCCTACAATGAGCAGTTCTTC. Protein sequence: CATWVGGSYNEQFF.

A word on this clone: The identical CDR3 is also encoded by other nucleotide sequences in the sample. The gene calls are TRBV10-1 and TRBJ2-7, with TRBD2 matching 10 bases. The V and J ends lost 4 bases and 7 bases, in that order; junction bases with no gene match: 4. The V gene's germline CDR1 is WNHNN and CDR2 SYGVQD (reference sequence). The length of the CDR3 is 13 residues. CDR3 region: CASSASGRGEQYF. CDR3 DNA: TGCGCCAGCAGTGCCAGCGGGAGGGGTGAGCAGTACTTC.